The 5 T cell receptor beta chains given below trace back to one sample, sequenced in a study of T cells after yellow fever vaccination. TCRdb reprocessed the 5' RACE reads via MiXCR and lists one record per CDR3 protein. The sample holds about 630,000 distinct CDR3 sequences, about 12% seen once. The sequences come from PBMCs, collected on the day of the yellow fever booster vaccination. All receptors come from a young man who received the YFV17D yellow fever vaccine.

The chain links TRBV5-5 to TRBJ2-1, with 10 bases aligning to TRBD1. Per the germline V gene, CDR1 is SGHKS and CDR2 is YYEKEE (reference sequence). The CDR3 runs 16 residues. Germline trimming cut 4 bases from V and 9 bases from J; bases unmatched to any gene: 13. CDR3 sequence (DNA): TGTGCCAGCAGCCCACCGACAGGGGGCTTTGTAACTGAGCAGTTCTTC. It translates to CASSPPTGGFVTEQFF.

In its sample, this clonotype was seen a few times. CDR3 loop: CSVTLNRDTEAFF. For the CDR3, the DNA is TGCAGCGTTACTTTAAACAGGGACACTGAAGCTTTCTTT. The genes are TRBV29-1 and TRBJ1-1; the D gene is possibly TRBD1 (6 bases). The CDR3 sequence is 13 residues long. Trimming took 5 bases from V and 3 from J, leaving 13 bases between them. Per germline, CDR1 SQVTM and CDR2 ANQGSEA.

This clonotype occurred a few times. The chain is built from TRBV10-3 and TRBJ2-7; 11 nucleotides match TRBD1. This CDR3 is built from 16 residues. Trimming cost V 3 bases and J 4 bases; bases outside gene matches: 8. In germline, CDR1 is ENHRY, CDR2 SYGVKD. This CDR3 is CAISDSGDRGRYEQYF. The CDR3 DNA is TGTGCCATCAGTGATAGTGGGGACAGGGGGAGATACGAGCAGTACTTC.

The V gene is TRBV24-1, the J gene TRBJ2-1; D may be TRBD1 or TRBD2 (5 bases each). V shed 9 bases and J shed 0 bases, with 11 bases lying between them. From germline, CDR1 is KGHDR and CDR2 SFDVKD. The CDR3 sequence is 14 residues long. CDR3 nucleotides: TGTGCCACCGAGGGGTCGAGCTCCTACAATGAGCAGTTCTTC. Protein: CATEGSSSYNEQFF.

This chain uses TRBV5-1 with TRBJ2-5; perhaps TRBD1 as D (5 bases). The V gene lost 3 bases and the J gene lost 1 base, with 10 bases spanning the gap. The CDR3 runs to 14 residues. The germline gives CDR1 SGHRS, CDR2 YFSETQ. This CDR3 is CASSSRQFQETQYF. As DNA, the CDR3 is TGCGCCAGCAGCTCACGACAGTTCCAAGAGACCCAGTACTTC. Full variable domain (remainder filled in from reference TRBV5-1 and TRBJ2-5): KAGVTQTPRYLIKTRGQQVTLSCSPISGHRSVSWYQQTPGQGLQFLFEYFSETQRNKGNFPGRFSGRQFSNSRSEMNVSTLELGDSALYLCASSSRQFQETQYFGPGTRLLVL.